What follows describes a single T cell receptor (beta chain). Its matching antigen is unknown. Assay used: immunoSEQ multiplex PCR; TCRdb lists only in-frame clones, some missing. The sample has 65,000 to 85,000 clones; around 87% are singletons. These data belong to a study of OX40 agonist ivuxolimab in advanced cancers. Whole-study findings and limits: Clones of CD4+ and CD8+ blood T cells grew by week 6 at doses of 0.1 to 3.0 mg/kg. On average, a greater number of expanded clones characterised CD8+ T cells relative to CD4+.

The germline gives CDR1 SGHTA, CDR2 FQGNSA. This CDR3 has 16 residues. Trimming cost V 2 bases and J 1 base; bases outside gene matches: 4. Systemic immunosuppression or a history of autoimmune disease excluded patients. The investigators sampled blood at baseline, at cycle 4 day 1, and at cycle 7 day 1. This clonotype originated in an adult with an advanced solid tumor such as melanoma, head and neck, liver or kidney cancer. The chain links TRBV7-2 to TRBJ2-3; 9 bases are a match to TRBD2. The sample in question was CD4+ or CD8+ T cells sorted from blood, obtained in a trial of the OX40 agonist ivuxolimab. CDR3 residues: CASSLFASGGTDTQYF. CDR3 DNA sequence: TGTGCCAGCAGCTTATTCGCTAGCGGGGGCACAGATACGCAGTATTTT.